This TCR beta chain was identified in a study of CD8 T cells in Susac syndrome. Overall study results and limits: When the CD4+ T cell repertoires of patients with Susac syndrome were examined, they did not show any clonal expansion.

Reverse transcription used about 0.45 to 1 ug RNA and random hexamers. Amplification of TCR beta CDR3 used immunoSEQ multiplex PCR across 54 Vbeta and 13 Jbeta. MiXCR, applied by TCRdb to the immunoSEQ multiplex PCR reads, yields one record per CDR3 protein. This sample has 150,000 or so distinct CDR3 sequences; approximately 95% occur once, and the top ten carry 0.15% to 0.2%. The J segment lost 4 bases and the V segment lost 5 bases, leaving 8 bases of the junction unmatched. Germline V gene data show CDR1 as SGHVS and CDR2 as FNYEAQ. The CDR3 has 15 residues. Sequencing of TCR beta was carried out in blood CD8+ and CD4+ T cells. Comments on this clonotype: Its target is unknown.

Sequencing was done on a sample of CD4+ T cells from PBMCs. The clonotype comes from a human donor with Susac syndrome. The V and J genes are TRBV7-6 and TRBJ2-5; 9 bases line up with TRBD1. The CDR3 loop reads CASSTGQGAAETQYF. CDR3 DNA sequence: TGTGCCAGCAGCACGGGACAGGGAGCCGCAGAGACCCAGTACTTC.